This T cell receptor (beta chain) was sequenced in a study of PD-1 blockade in classical Hodgkin lymphoma. Study-wide findings and caveats: Exclusion removed patients who began nivolumab under 1 year after ASCT. Reports indicated that newly diagnosed patients had lower baseline TCR diversity than healthy donors did. Baseline diversity resembling that of newly diagnosed patients was seen in complete responders.

Data came from immunoSEQ multiplex PCR; TCRdb stores just in-frame clones and leaves some out. The sample carries 14,000 or so clones, under 90% recorded once. The ends were cut back, 1 base at V and 2 bases at J, with 16 bases in the middle. From germline, CDR1 is SGHTA and CDR2 FQGNSA. The CDR3 runs 17 residues. Every single patient, without exception, relapsed after autologous stem cell transplantation, and brentuximab vedotin exposure varied. To note about this clone: Its cognate antigen is unknown.

The receptor was derived from a human donor with classical Hodgkin lymphoma. V is TRBV7-2 and J is TRBJ2-3; TRBD2 might be the D (6 bases). Here the sequenced sample was peripheral blood mononuclear cells (PBMCs), taken at baseline. CDR3 protein: CASSLVGGVQVTDTQYF. CDR3 coding DNA: TGTGCCAGCAGCTTAGTAGGAGGGGTTCAGGTCACAGATACGCAGTATTTT. The full variable domain, with the rest looked up from reference TRBV7-2 and TRBJ2-3, is GAGVSQSPSNKVTEKGKDVELRCDPISGHTALYWYRQSLGQGLEFLIYFQGNSAPDKSGLPSDRFSAERTGGSVSTLTIQRTQQEDSAVYLCASSLVGGVQVTDTQYFGPGTRLTVL.